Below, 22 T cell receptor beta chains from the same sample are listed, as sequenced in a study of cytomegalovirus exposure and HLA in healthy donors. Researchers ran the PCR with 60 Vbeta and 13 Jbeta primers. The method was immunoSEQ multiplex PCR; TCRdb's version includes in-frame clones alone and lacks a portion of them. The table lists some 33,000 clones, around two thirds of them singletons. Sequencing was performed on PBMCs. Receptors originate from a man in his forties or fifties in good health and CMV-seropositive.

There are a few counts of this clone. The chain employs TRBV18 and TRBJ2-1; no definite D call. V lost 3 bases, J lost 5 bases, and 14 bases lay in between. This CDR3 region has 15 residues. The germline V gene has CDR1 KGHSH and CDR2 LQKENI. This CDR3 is CASSPAQAPHNEQFF. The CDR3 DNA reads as TGTGCCAGCTCACCTGCCCAGGCACCCCACAATGAGCAGTTCTTC.

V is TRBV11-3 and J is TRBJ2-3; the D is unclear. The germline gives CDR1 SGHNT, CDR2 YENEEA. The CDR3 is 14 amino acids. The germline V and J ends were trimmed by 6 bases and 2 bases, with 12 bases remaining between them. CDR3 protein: CASRSDQDTDTQYF. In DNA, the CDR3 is TGTGCCAGCAGATCAGATCAGGACACAGATACGCAGTATTTT.

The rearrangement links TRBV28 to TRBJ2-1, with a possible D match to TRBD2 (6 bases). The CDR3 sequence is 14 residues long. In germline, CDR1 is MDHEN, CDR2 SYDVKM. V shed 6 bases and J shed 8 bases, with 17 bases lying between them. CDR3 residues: CASSGGPPSDEQFF. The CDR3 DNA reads TGTGCCAGCAGCGGGGGACCCCCGTCGGATGAGCAGTTCTTC. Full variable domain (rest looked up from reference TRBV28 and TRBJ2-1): DVKVTQSSRYLVKRTGEKVFLECVQDMDHENMFWYRQDPGLGLRLIYFSYDVKMKEKGDIPEGYSVSREKKERFSLILESASTNQTSMYLCASSGGPPSDEQFFGPGTRLTVL.

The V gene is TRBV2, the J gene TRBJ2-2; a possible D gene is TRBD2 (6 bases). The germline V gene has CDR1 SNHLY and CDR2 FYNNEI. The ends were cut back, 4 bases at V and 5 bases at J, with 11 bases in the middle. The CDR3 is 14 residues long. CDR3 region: CASSGVGRTGELFF. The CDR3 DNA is TGTGCCAGCAGTGGCGTAGGGAGGACCGGGGAGCTGTTTTTT.

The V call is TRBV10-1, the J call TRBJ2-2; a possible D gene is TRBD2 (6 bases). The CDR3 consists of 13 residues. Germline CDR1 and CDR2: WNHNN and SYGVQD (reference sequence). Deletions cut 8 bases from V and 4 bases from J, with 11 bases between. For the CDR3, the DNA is TGCGCCAGCCGGGGGACTTCCACCGGGGAGCTGTTTTTT. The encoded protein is CASRGTSTGELFF.

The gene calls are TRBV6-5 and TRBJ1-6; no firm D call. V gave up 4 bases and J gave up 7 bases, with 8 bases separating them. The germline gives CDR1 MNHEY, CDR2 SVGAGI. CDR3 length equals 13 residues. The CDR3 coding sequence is TGTGCCAGCAGTTCCAAGCTGAATTCACCCCTCCACTTT. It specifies CASSSKLNSPLHF.

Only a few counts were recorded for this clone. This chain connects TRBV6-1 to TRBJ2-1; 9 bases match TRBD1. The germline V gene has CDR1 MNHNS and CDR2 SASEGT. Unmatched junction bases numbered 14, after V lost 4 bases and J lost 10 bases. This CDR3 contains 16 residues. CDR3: CASSGAGTGPYGEQFF. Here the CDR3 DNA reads TGTGCCAGCAGTGGAGCCGGGACAGGGCCCTATGGGGAGCAGTTCTTC.

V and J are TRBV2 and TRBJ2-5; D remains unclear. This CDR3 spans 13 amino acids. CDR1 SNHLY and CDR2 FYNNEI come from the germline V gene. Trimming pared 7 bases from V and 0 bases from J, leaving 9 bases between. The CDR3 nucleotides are TGTGCCAGCACCTTCCCCCACCAAGAGACCCAGTACTTC. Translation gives CASTFPHQETQYF.

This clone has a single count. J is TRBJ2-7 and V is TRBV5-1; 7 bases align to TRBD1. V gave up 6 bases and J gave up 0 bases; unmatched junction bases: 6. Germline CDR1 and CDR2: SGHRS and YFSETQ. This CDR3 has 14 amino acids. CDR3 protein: CASTLRDSSYEQYF. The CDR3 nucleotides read TGCGCCAGCACCCTCCGGGACAGCTCCTACGAGCAGTACTTC.

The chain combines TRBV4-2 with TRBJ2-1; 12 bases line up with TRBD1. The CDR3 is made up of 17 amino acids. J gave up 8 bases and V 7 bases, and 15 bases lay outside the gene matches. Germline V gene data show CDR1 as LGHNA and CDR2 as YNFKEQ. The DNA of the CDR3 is TGTGCCAGCACTCAGGGGGCTTTCGGGACAGGGGGCTATGAGCAGTTCTTC. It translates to CASTQGAFGTGGYEQFF.

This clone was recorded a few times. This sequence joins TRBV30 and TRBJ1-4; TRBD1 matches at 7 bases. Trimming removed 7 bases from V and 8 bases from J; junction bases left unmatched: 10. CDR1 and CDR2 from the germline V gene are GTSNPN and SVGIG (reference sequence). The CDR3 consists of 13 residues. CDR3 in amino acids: CASTTGEYEKLFF. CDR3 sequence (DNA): TGTGCCTCCACCACAGGGGAGTACGAAAAACTGTTTTTT. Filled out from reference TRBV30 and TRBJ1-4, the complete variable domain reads SQTIHQWPATLVQPVGSPLSLECTVEGTSNPNLYWYRQAAGRGLQLLFYSVGIGQISSEVPQNLSASRPQDRQFILSSKKLLLSDSGFYLCASTTGEYEKLFFGSGTQLSVL.

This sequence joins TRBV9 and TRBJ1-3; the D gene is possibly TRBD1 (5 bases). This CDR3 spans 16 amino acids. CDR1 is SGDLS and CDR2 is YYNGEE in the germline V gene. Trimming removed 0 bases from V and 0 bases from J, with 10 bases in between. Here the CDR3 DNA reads TGTGCCAGCAGCGTAGGAGACAGACGCTCTGGAAACACCATATATTTT. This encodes CASSVGDRRSGNTIYF. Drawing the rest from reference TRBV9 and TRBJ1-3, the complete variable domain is DSGVTQTPKHLITATGQRVTLRCSPRSGDLSVYWYQQSLDQGLQFLIQYYNGEERAKGNILERFSAQQFPDLHSELNLSSLELGDSALYFCASSVGDRRSGNTIYFGEGSWLTVV.

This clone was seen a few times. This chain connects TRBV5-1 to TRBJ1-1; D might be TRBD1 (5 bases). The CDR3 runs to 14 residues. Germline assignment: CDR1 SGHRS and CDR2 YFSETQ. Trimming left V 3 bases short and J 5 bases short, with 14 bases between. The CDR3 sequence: CASSSSGGGTEAFF. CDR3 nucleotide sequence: TGCGCCAGCAGCTCTTCGGGGGGAGGGACTGAAGCTTTCTTT.

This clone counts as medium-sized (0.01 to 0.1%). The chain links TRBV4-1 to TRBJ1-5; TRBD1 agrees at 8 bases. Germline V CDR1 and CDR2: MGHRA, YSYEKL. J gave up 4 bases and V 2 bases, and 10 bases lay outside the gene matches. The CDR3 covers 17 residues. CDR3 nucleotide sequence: TGCGCCAGCAGCCAAAGTGAAACAGGGGGGCTAAATCAGCCCCAGCATTTT. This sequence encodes CASSQSETGGLNQPQHF.

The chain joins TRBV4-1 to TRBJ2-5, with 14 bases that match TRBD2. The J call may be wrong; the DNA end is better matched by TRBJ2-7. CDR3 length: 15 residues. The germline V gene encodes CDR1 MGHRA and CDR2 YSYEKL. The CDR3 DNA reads TGCGCCAGCAGCCAGGGACTAGCGGGAGCCTACGAGCAGTACTTC. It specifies CASSQGLAGAYEQYF.

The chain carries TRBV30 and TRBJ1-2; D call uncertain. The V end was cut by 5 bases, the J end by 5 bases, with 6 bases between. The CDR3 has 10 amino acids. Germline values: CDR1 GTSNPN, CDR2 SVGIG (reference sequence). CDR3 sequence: CAWGNYGYTF. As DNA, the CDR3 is TGTGCCTGGGGCAATTATGGCTACACCTTC.

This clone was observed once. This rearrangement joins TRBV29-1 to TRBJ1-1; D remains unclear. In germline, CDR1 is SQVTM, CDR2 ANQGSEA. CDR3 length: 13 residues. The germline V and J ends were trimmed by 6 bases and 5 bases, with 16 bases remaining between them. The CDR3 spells CSVEEQRATEAFF. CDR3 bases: TGCAGCGTCGAGGAGCAGAGAGCGACTGAAGCTTTCTTT. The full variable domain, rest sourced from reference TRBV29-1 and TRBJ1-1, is SAVISQKPSRDICQRGTSLTIQCQVDSQVTMMFWYRQQPGQSLTLIATANQGSEATYESGFVIDKFPISRPNLTFSTLTVSNMSPEDSSIYLCSVEEQRATEAFFGQGTRLTVV.

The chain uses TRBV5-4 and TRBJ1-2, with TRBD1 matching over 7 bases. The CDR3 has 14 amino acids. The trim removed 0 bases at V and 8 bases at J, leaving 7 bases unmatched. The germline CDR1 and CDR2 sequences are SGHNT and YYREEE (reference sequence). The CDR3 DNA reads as TGTGCCAGCAGCTTGGGGGACAGCCCTCGCGGCTACACCTTC. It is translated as CASSLGDSPRGYTF.

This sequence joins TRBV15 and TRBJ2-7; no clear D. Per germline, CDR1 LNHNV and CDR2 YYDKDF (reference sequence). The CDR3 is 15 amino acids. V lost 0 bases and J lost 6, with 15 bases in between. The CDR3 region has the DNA TGTGCCACCAGCAGAGATTTATGGTCATCGGGCGAGCAGTACTTC. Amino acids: CATSRDLWSSGEQYF.

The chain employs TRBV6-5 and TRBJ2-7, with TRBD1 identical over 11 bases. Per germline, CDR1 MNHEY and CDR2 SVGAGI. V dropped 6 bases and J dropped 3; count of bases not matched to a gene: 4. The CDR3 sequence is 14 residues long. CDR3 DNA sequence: TGTGCCAGCAGGAGAGGGACAGGGGGCTACGAGCAGTACTTC. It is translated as CASRRGTGGYEQYF.

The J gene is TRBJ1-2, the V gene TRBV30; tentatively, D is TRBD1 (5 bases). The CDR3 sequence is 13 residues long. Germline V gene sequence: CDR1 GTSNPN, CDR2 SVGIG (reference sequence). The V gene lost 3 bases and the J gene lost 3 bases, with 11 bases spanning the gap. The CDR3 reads CAWSWGGDYGYTF. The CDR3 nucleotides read TGTGCCTGGAGCTGGGGAGGGGACTATGGCTACACCTTC. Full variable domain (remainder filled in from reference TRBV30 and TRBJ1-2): SQTIHQWPATLVQPVGSPLSLECTVEGTSNPNLYWYRQAAGRGLQLLFYSVGIGQISSEVPQNLSASRPQDRQFILSSKKLLLSDSGFYLCAWSWGGDYGYTFGSGTRLTVV.

CDR3 nucleotides: TGTGCCTGGAGTCGGGGCAAACTAGCGGGGCACTACAATGAGCAGTTCTTC. It codes for CAWSRGKLAGHYNEQFF. V is TRBV30 and J is TRBJ2-1; 10 bases line up with TRBD2. CDR1 and CDR2 (germline): GTSNPN, SVGIG (reference sequence). V lost 2 bases, J lost 3 bases, and 10 bases stayed unmatched. The CDR3 sequence is 17 residues long.